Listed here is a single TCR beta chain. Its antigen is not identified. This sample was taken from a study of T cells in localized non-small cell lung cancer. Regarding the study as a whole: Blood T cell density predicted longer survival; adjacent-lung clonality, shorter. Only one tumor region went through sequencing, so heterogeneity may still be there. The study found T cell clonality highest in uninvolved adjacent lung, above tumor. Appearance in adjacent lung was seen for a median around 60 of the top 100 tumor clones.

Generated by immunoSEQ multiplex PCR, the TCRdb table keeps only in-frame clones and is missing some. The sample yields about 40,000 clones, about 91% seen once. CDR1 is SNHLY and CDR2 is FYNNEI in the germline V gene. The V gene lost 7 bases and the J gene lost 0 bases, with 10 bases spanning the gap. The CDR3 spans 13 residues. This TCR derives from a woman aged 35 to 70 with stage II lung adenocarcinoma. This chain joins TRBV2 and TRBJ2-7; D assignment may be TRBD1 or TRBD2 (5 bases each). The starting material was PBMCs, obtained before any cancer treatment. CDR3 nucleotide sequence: TGTGCCAGCATCTCAGGGAGCTCCTACGAGCAGTACTTC. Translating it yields CASISGSSYEQYF.